A single sample is the source of the 27 T cell receptor beta chains below, sequenced in a study of radiation and T cells in renal cell carcinoma (TCRdb year 2020). The sample's time point, from its label and the paper: blood 4 weeks post-SBRT, at nephrectomy. This specimen's treatment or condition label, per the study, means: 15 Gy SBRT to primary tumor, nephrectomy 4 weeks later. Library preparation used the immunoSEQ multiplex PCR assay. TCRdb mirrors the immuneACCESS table, restricted to in-frame sequences. Some clones are absent from its copies; in checked studies, under half trace to an unresolved V gene, and the reason for the others is unknown. Within this sample are roughly 86,000 clones, with about 82% of them counted one time only. The ten largest clonotypes hold approximately 8.6% of the sample. The sample consisted of blood, taken from a patient whose treatment included radiotherapy and nephrectomy. The receptors derive from a man between 45 and 60 years old with renal cell carcinoma.

The V gene is TRBV7-9, the J gene TRBJ1-5, with 7 bases matching TRBD1. This CDR3 contains 15 residues. CDR1 is SEHNR, CDR2 FQNEAQ, per germline (reference sequence). V dropped 5 bases and J dropped 1; count of bases not matched to a gene: 5. The CDR3 nucleotides are TGTGCCAGCAGCATCGGGACAGTGAGCAATCAGCCCCAGCATTTT. The encoded protein is CASSIGTVSNQPQHF. The full variable domain, with the rest looked up from reference TRBV7-9 and TRBJ1-5, is DTGVSQNPRHKITKRGQNVTFRCDPISEHNRLYWYRQTLGQGPEFLTYFQNEAQLEKSRLLSDRFSAERPKGSFSTLEIQRTEQGDSAMYLCASSIGTVSNQPQHFGDGTRLSIL.

V and J are TRBV2 and TRBJ1-4; no firm D call. Trimming took off 4 bases at V and 6 bases at J, with 9 bases between the two ends. Germline V gives CDR1 SNHLY, CDR2 FYNNEI. The CDR3 has 13 amino acids. The CDR3 spells CASSVNGHEKLFF. DNA of the CDR3: TGTGCCAGCAGTGTTAACGGACATGAAAAACTGTTTTTT.

This clone was picked up one time. This sequence joins TRBV28 and TRBJ2-7; D gene uncertain. Germline V gene data show CDR1 as MDHEN and CDR2 as SYDVKM. V shed 6 bases and J shed 4 bases, with 25 bases lying between them. This CDR3 is built from 17 residues. The CDR3 sequence: CASSPIRTAVRYYEQYF. In DNA form, the CDR3 reads TGTGCCAGCAGCCCAATACGGACCGCGGTAAGGTATTACGAGCAGTACTTC.

The chain couples TRBV25-1 to TRBJ2-7, with D perhaps matching TRBD1 (5 bases). This CDR3 is 15 amino acids long. Germline CDR1 MGHDK, CDR2 SYGVNS. The ends were cut back, 6 bases at V and 0 bases at J, with 15 bases in the middle. CDR3 loop: CASRDTTGLSYEQYF. CDR3 in DNA: TGTGCCAGCAGGGACACTACGGGCCTCTCCTACGAGCAGTACTTC.

V and J are TRBV6-5 and TRBJ1-2; 7 nucleotides align to TRBD1. Trimming took 5 bases from V and 6 from J; bases not matched to a gene: 6. Germline V gene sequence: CDR1 MNHEY, CDR2 SVGAGI. There are 13 residues in the CDR3. Written as DNA, the CDR3 is TGTGCCAGCAGTCGACAGGGTTCAGATGGCTACACCTTC. It codes for CASSRQGSDGYTF.

The chain joins TRBV2 to TRBJ1-1; tentatively, D is TRBD1 (5 bases). The CDR3 is 15 amino acids. V gave up 5 bases and J gave up 0 bases, with 13 bases separating them. Germline V lookup: CDR1 SNHLY, CDR2 FYNNEI. The CDR3 DNA reads TGTGCCAGCAGTCTGGGACTGGGGATGAACACTGAAGCTTTCTTT. As protein: CASSLGLGMNTEAFF.

This clone was observed a few times. This rearrangement joins TRBV10-3 to TRBJ1-5; 8 bases map to TRBD1. CDR1 ENHRY and CDR2 SYGVKD come from the germline V gene. CDR3 length equals 12 residues. V shed 10 bases and J 5 bases; nucleotides not matched to a gene: 4. The CDR3 DNA reads as TGTGCCACCGGACAGGGCGATCAGCCCCAGCATTTT. This sequence encodes CATGQGDQPQHF.

The chain is built from TRBV5-1 and TRBJ1-1; D unclear. CDR3 length equals 14 residues. Germline assignment: CDR1 SGHRS and CDR2 YFSETQ. Trimming removed 5 bases at V and 4 bases at J, with 15 bases between. The CDR3 protein is CASRVGPELTEAFF. CDR3 DNA sequence: TGCGCCAGCAGGGTAGGGCCCGAGCTCACTGAAGCTTTCTTT.

The chain is built from TRBV5-1 and TRBJ1-4; D unresolved. V lost 0 bases, J lost 4 bases, and 10 bases lay in between. CDR1 and CDR2 from the germline V gene are SGHRS and YFSETQ. The CDR3 has 15 residues. The CDR3 sequence: CASSLAPANNEKLFF. For the CDR3, the DNA is TGCGCCAGCAGCTTGGCTCCAGCGAATAATGAAAAACTGTTTTTT.

CDR3 sequence: CASRIDRGWTGELFF. CDR3 coding DNA: TGTGCCAGCAGAATCGACAGGGGATGGACCGGGGAGCTGTTTTTT. This chain joins TRBV6-5 and TRBJ2-2, with 8 bases identical to TRBD1. CDR1 and CDR2 from the germline V gene are MNHEY and SVGAGI. V lost 6 bases and J lost 5; bases outside the gene matches: 8. This CDR3 spans 15 amino acids.

A single count supports this clone. This chain links TRBV4-2 with TRBJ2-7; possibly TRBD2 for D (6 bases). Germline lookup yields CDR1 LGHNA and CDR2 YNFKEQ. Trimming removed 0 bases at V and 4 bases at J, with 13 bases between. CDR3 length: 15 amino acids. DNA for the CDR3: TGTGCCAGCAGCCAAGAGTTCCAGGGACTTTACGAGCAGTACTTC. Translating gives CASSQEFQGLYEQYF.

The chain combines TRBV29-1 with TRBJ2-3; D may be TRBD2 (5 bases). The germline V gene has CDR1 SQVTM and CDR2 ANQGSEA. The CDR3 has 17 amino acids. V shed 6 bases and J shed 1 base, with 23 bases lying between them. CDR3 in DNA: TGCAGCGTCGATGGGATCAGAGGGAGTATCGGCACAGATACGCAGTATTTT. Protein sequence: CSVDGIRGSIGTDTQYF.

V gene TRBV28 combines with J gene TRBJ2-5; TRBD1 matches at 8 bases. After removal of 7 bases from V and 1 base from J, the junction contained 14 bases not matched to a gene. The CDR3 extends over 17 amino acids. The germline CDR1 and CDR2 sequences are MDHEN and SYDVKM. The CDR3: CASNPGGARRGQETQYF. In DNA, the CDR3 is TGTGCCAGCAATCCAGGGGGCGCTCGGAGGGGCCAAGAGACCCAGTACTTC. The whole variable domain, filled in from reference TRBV28 and TRBJ2-5, reads DVKVTQSSRYLVKRTGEKVFLECVQDMDHENMFWYRQDPGLGLRLIYFSYDVKMKEKGDIPEGYSVSREKKERFSLILESASTNQTSMYLCASNPGGARRGQETQYFGPGTRLLVL.

V is TRBV7-8 and J is TRBJ2-1; D is undetermined. Germline V CDR1 and CDR2: SGHVS, FQNEAQ. This CDR3 contains 11 residues. V gave up 2 bases and J gave up 7 bases, with 3 bases separating them. Written as DNA, the CDR3 is TGTGCCAGCAGCTTACGTAATGAGCAGTTCTTC. Translation gives CASSLRNEQFF.

The table lists this clone with a few counts. The chain couples TRBV2 to TRBJ1-5; D remains ambiguous. Germline V gene sequence: CDR1 SNHLY, CDR2 FYNNEI. V was shortened by 4 bases and J by 6 bases, with 7 bases between the two germline ends. The CDR3 runs to 12 residues. CDR3 in amino acids: CASSVRGQPQHF. Written as DNA, the CDR3 is TGTGCCAGCAGTGTACGGGGTCAGCCCCAGCATTTT.

The rearrangement uses TRBV10-1 and TRBJ1-1, with D uncertain. Germline V gene sequence: CDR1 WNHNN, CDR2 SYGVQD (reference sequence). The V gene lost 3 bases and the J gene lost 1 base, with 9 bases spanning the gap. The CDR3 totals 14 residues. The CDR3 here is CASSDGLWNTEAFF. The CDR3 DNA is TGCGCCAGCAGTGATGGCCTGTGGAACACTGAAGCTTTCTTT.

This clone appeared once. V is TRBV27 and J is TRBJ1-2; no reliable D call. Trimming left V 6 bases short and J 4 bases short, with 6 bases between. The V gene's germline CDR1 is MNHEY and CDR2 SMNVEV (reference sequence). This CDR3 region has 11 residues. CDR3: CASRNGYGYTF. CDR3 bases: TGTGCCAGCAGGAACGGCTATGGCTACACCTTC.

The rearrangement uses TRBV4-1 and TRBJ2-7; 7 bases line up with TRBD2. Germline assignment: CDR1 MGHRA and CDR2 YSYEKL. CDR3 length: 14 amino acids. V dropped 0 bases and J dropped 6; count of bases not matched to a gene: 5. CDR3 nucleotides: TGCGCCAGCAGCCAAGATATGGGGGGGGGCGAGCAGTACTTC. Its protein product is CASSQDMGGGEQYF.

This rearrangement joins TRBV2 to TRBJ1-2; 9 nucleotides align to TRBD1. V shed 6 bases, J shed 4 bases, and the junction held 9 bases outside the gene matches. The CDR3 extends over 15 amino acids. CDR1 and CDR2 (germline): SNHLY, FYNNEI. CDR3 loop: CASRETGGLGYGYTF. CDR3 DNA sequence: TGTGCCAGCAGAGAAACAGGGGGCTTAGGCTATGGCTACACCTTC.

CDR3 amino acids: CASSLEGTSGDTQYF. Here the CDR3 DNA reads TGTGCCAGCAGCTTAGAAGGGACTAGCGGCGATACGCAGTATTTT. The chain combines TRBV7-2 with TRBJ2-3; 11 bases are shared with TRBD2. Germline CDR1 reads SGHTA; CDR2 reads FQGNSA. With V trimmed by 1 base and J by 6 bases, 3 bases remained unmatched. The CDR3 totals 15 residues.

The chain carries TRBV5-4 and TRBJ1-6, with a weak D call TRBD1 (5 bases). This CDR3 is 15 amino acids long. Between the trimmed V and J ends, which lost 3 bases and 7 bases, there was a span of 14 bases. Germline V lookup: CDR1 SGHNT, CDR2 YYREEE (reference sequence). The CDR3 DNA reads TGTGCCAGCAGCTCCCCGGGGGGAGAAAATTCACCCCTCCACTTT. Amino acids: CASSSPGGENSPLHF.

This clone occurred a few times. The chain has TRBV2 and TRBJ2-7; 8 bases are a match to TRBD2. The J segment lost 4 bases and the V segment lost 7 bases, leaving 12 bases of the junction unmatched. Germline CDR1 SNHLY, CDR2 FYNNEI. There are 15 residues in the CDR3. The CDR3 sequence: CASTLLAEGGYEQYF. CDR3 nucleotide sequence: TGTGCCAGCACCTTACTAGCGGAGGGCGGGTACGAGCAGTACTTC.

This clone was detected only once. The chain carries TRBV7-8 and TRBJ1-1; D unresolved. The CDR3 is 14 residues long. Germline CDR1 is SGHVS and CDR2 is FQNEAQ. Trimming removed 2 bases from V and 0 bases from J, with 7 bases in between. The CDR3: CASSLFSMNTEAFF. CDR3 bases: TGTGCCAGCAGCTTATTCTCCATGAACACTGAAGCTTTCTTT.

V and J are TRBV5-1 and TRBJ2-3; TRBD2 agrees at 10 bases. Germline CDR1 SGHRS, CDR2 YFSETQ. The CDR3 is made up of 16 amino acids. V lost 4 bases, J lost 6 bases, and 11 bases stayed unmatched. The chain's CDR3 is CASSIGLAGAVDTQYF. Here the CDR3 DNA reads TGCGCCAGCAGCATAGGGCTAGCGGGGGCCGTGGATACGCAGTATTTT.

This chain joins TRBV5-4 and TRBJ2-3; 8 bases are shared with TRBD1. This CDR3 comprises 16 residues. V was clipped by 5 bases and J by 1 base; unmatched bases: 9. The V gene's germline CDR1 is SGHNT and CDR2 YYREEE (reference sequence). This CDR3 is CASSPPQGAGTDTQYF. CDR3 nucleotides: TGTGCCAGCAGTCCCCCCCAGGGGGCGGGCACAGATACGCAGTATTTT.

The gene calls are TRBV15 and TRBJ1-5, with 8 bases fitting TRBD1. Germline CDR1 reads LNHNV; CDR2 reads YYDKDF (reference sequence). The CDR3 is 15 residues long. V lost 1 base and J lost 7; bases outside the gene matches: 6. CDR3: CATSRGDRGGQPQHF. CDR3 DNA sequence: TGTGCCACCAGCAGAGGAGACAGGGGAGGCCAGCCCCAGCATTTT.

This chain joins TRBV2 and TRBJ2-3; no definite D call. CDR1 and CDR2 from the germline V gene are SNHLY and FYNNEI. Trimming took 5 bases from V and 4 from J, leaving 13 bases between them. The CDR3 has 14 amino acids. The chain's CDR3 is CASSKQIVADTQYF. The DNA of the CDR3 is TGTGCCAGCAGTAAACAGATAGTCGCAGATACGCAGTATTTT.